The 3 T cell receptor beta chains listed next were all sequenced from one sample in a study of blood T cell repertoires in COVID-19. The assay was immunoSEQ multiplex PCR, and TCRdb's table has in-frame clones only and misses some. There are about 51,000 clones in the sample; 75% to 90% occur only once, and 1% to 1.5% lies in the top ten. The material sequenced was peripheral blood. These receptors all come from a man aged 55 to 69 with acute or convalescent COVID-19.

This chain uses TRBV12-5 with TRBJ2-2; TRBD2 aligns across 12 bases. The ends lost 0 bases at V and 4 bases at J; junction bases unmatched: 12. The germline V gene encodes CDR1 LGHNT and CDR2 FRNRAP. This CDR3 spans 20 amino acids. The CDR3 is CASGLVPRLAGATATGELFF. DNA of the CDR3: TGTGCTAGTGGTTTGGTACCCCGACTAGCGGGGGCGACGGCCACCGGGGAGCTGTTTTTT.

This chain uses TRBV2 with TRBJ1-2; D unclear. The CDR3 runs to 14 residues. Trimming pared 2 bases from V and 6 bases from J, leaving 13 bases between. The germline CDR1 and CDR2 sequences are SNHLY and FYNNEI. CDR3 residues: CASSEITRRDGYTF. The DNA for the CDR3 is TGTGCCAGCAGTGAAATAACGAGGCGGGATGGCTACACCTTC.

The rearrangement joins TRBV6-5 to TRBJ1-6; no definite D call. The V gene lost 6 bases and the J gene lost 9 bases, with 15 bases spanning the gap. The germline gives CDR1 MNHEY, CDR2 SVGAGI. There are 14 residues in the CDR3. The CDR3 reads CASRTGSDFSPLHF. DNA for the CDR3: TGTGCCAGCAGGACGGGATCCGACTTTTCACCCCTCCACTTT.